The entry below gives a single T cell receptor beta chain sequence along with its context. This sample was taken from a study of shared clonotypes between healthy human individuals. There are 15 residues in the CDR3. The V and J ends lost 4 bases and 4 bases, in that order; junction bases with no gene match: 4. CDR1 is SNHLY, CDR2 FYNNEI, per germline. Sorted-subset replicate PCR reactions contained 150 to 200 ng DNA, corresponding to tens of thousands of T cell genomes. The method was immunoSEQ multiplex PCR; TCRdb's version includes in-frame clones alone and lacks a portion of them. The sample lists roughly 1,600,000 clones, around 98.5% occurring once.

The sample taken for sequencing was naive CD4+ T cells sorted from blood. As to subset: CD45RA+ positively selected. The sequence was obtained from a man aged 30 to 45 in good health. The gene calls are TRBV2 and TRBJ1-3; 10 positions agree with TRBD1. The CDR3 region is CASSGTGGAGNTIYF. Written as DNA, the CDR3 is TGTGCCAGCAGTGGGACAGGGGGAGCCGGAAACACCATATATTTT.